The present T cell receptor beta chain was sequenced within a study of CD8+CD57+ T cells in acquired aplastic anemia. Findings and caveats of the study: Found in both controls and patients were around 29 CD8+ CDR3 sequences. With respect to CD8+ Simpson's diversity, patients and controls did not differ significantly.

CDR3 and TCR beta VDJ profiling relied on a genomic DNA template. From the reads, TCRdb called clonotypes with MiXCR, one entry per CDR3 protein. The sample gives around 130,000 distinct CDR3 sequences, under 60% of which show up once; 29% is in the top ten. It was patients with CD8+CD57+ cell expansion by flow cytometry who were chosen for sequencing. All participating patients were living with severe acquired aplastic anemia. Points on this clonotype: Antigen unknown.

This clonotype originated in a human donor with aplastic anemia. The source material was sorted CD4+, CD8+, or CD8+CD57+ T cells (not recorded which) from PBMCs.

The DNA of the CDR3 is TGTGCCAGTAGTATGGGGCTTGGTCAGCCCCAGCATTTT. The encoded protein is CASSMGLGQPQHF. The chain uses TRBV19 and TRBJ1-5; possible D gene TRBD1, 5 bases. CDR1 is LNHDA and CDR2 is SQIVND in the germline V gene (reference sequence). The CDR3 has 13 residues. Between the trimmed V and J ends, which lost 3 bases and 6 bases, there was a span of 9 bases.